These 21 T cell receptor beta chains share one sample of origin, sequenced in a study of shared clonotypes between healthy human individuals. The repertoire was sequenced with immunoSEQ multiplex PCR; TCRdb's copy has only in-frame clones and lacks some. The data contain 2 million to 2.5 million clones, approximately 96% of them singletons. The sample comprised naive CD4+ T cells sorted from blood. Subset meaning: CD45RA+ positively selected. The origin of the receptors is a man between 18 and 29 years old in good health.

Regarding this clone: Other nucleotide sequences in the sample specify the same CDR3. This chain uses TRBV20-1 with TRBJ1-2; no definite D call. CDR1 is DFQATT, CDR2 SNEGSKA, per germline (reference sequence). The CDR3 loop spans 10 amino acids. V was trimmed by 3 bases and J by 8 bases, leaving 7 bases between them. As DNA, the CDR3 is TGCAGTGCTAGGGAAGGGGGCTACACCTTC. Its protein is CSAREGGYTF.

The rearrangement links TRBV4-3 to TRBJ2-5, with 8 bases fitting TRBD1. V gave up 4 bases and J gave up 5 bases; unmatched junction bases: 12. The CDR3 is 16 residues long. Germline V gives CDR1 LGHNA, CDR2 YSLEER. In DNA, the CDR3 is TGCGCCAGCAGCCCCTCGACAGGGGTTGGGAGGGAGACCCAGTACTTC. Protein product: CASSPSTGVGRETQYF.

The chain uses TRBV6-1 and TRBJ2-7; 12 nucleotides match TRBD2. V lost 5 bases to trimming and J lost 9 bases; unmatched junction nucleotides: 8. Germline V lookup: CDR1 MNHNS, CDR2 SASEGT. The CDR3 covers 14 residues. CDR3 sequence reads: CASSTTGTSGLQYF. The CDR3 coding sequence is TGTGCCAGCAGTACTACCGGGACTAGCGGGTTGCAGTACTTC.

The rearrangement uses TRBV30 and TRBJ1-6; a possible D gene is TRBD1 (5 bases). CDR3 length equals 16 residues. Germline V lookup: CDR1 GTSNPN, CDR2 SVGIG (reference sequence). The V end lost 6 bases, the J end lost 0 bases, and 15 bases lay between the germline ends. The CDR3 nucleotides are TGTGCCTGTTCCTCAGGGCCGAGCTCCTATAATTCACCCCTCCACTTT. Encoded protein: CACSSGPSSYNSPLHF.

The CDR3 sequence is CASSPIKGNYGYTF. The CDR3, as DNA: TGTGCCAGCTCACCAATTAAAGGAAACTATGGCTACACCTTC. The chain uses TRBV18 and TRBJ1-2; D not certain. The CDR3 has 14 residues. The ends were cut back, 2 bases at V and 2 bases at J, with 9 bases in the middle. Germline lookup yields CDR1 KGHSH and CDR2 LQKENI.

The chain recombines TRBV5-6 with TRBJ1-2; D is unclear. V dropped 3 bases and J dropped 5 bases, with 14 bases sitting between them. CDR1 and CDR2 (germline): SGHDT, YYEEEE. The CDR3 contains 14 residues. The CDR3 sequence: CASSYIQAWYGYTF. The CDR3 bases are TGTGCCAGCAGCTATATCCAGGCTTGGTATGGCTACACCTTC.

About this clone itself: The sample contains more than one DNA sequence encoding this CDR3. The chain uses TRBV5-6 and TRBJ2-2; D assignment may be TRBD1 or TRBD2 (5 bases each). The CDR3 spans 14 residues. The germline CDR1 and CDR2 sequences are SGHDT and YYEEEE. The V end was cut by 4 bases, the J end by 1 base, with 8 bases between. CDR3 nucleotides: TGTGCCAGCAGCCTGAGGGGGAACACCGGGGAGCTGTTTTTT. As protein: CASSLRGNTGELFF.

The chain is built from TRBV5-4 and TRBJ2-5; tentatively, D is TRBD2 (5 bases). Trimming stripped 4 bases from V and 5 bases from J, with 15 bases between. Germline V CDR1 and CDR2: SGHNT, YYREEE (reference sequence). This CDR3 has 14 amino acids. The CDR3 DNA reads TGTGCCAGCAGCGGAACCGGGGTAGAGGAGACCCAGTACTTC. It is translated as CASSGTGVEETQYF.

V gene TRBV2 combines with J gene TRBJ1-2; the D gene is possibly TRBD1 (5 bases). CDR3 length: 16 residues. Germline CDR1 reads SNHLY; CDR2 reads FYNNEI. V was cut by 9 bases and J by 0 bases, with 20 bases left in between. CDR3 sequence (DNA): TGTGCCAGGTCGCAGGGTTGGGGGACCGCTAACTATGGCTACACCTTC. It translates to CARSQGWGTANYGYTF.

This chain connects TRBV6-5 to TRBJ2-7; TRBD2 is a possible D gene (6 bases). Trimming removed 4 bases from V and 3 bases from J, with 13 bases in between. The CDR3 runs 14 residues. Germline CDR1 reads MNHEY; CDR2 reads SVGAGI. The CDR3 reads CASSSPGTHYEQYF. The CDR3 nucleotides read TGTGCCAGCAGTTCACCCGGGACTCACTACGAGCAGTACTTC.

This chain joins TRBV6-1 and TRBJ2-7; possibly TRBD2 for D (7 bases). Per germline, CDR1 MNHNS and CDR2 SASEGT. The CDR3 is 14 amino acids. The V and J ends lost 3 bases and 3 bases respectively, with 12 bases between them. The CDR3 loop is CASSETGGSYEQYF. Written as DNA, the CDR3 is TGTGCCAGCAGTGAGACGGGGGGCAGCTACGAGCAGTACTTC.

The chain joins TRBV9 to TRBJ2-2; the D gene is possibly TRBD2 (7 bases). The V gene's germline CDR1 is SGDLS and CDR2 YYNGEE. V dropped 0 bases and J dropped 2 bases, with 14 bases sitting between them. The CDR3 has 17 amino acids. CDR3 region: CASSVVPAGHNTGELFF. As DNA, the CDR3 is TGTGCCAGCAGCGTAGTGCCAGCGGGACACAACACCGGGGAGCTGTTTTTT. Supplemented by reference TRBV9 and TRBJ2-2, the full variable domain reads DSGVTQTPKHLITATGQRVTLRCSPRSGDLSVYWYQQSLDQGLQFLIQYYNGEERAKGNILERFSAQQFPDLHSELNLSSLELGDSALYFCASSVVPAGHNTGELFFGEGSRLTVL.

The J gene is TRBJ1-1, the V gene TRBV6-1, with TRBD1 as a possible D gene (6 bases). This CDR3 is built from 15 residues. Germline CDR1 reads MNHNS; CDR2 reads SASEGT. V was shortened by 2 bases and J by 1 base, with 11 bases between the two germline ends. CDR3 sequence: CASSESGGSNTEAFF. DNA of the CDR3: TGTGCCAGCAGTGAATCTGGGGGCTCGAACACTGAAGCTTTCTTT.

The chain recombines TRBV10-3 with TRBJ2-3; 13 bases align to TRBD2. The CDR3 totals 17 residues. J was trimmed by 5 bases and V by 6 bases; bases with no gene match: 11. Germline CDR1 reads ENHRY; CDR2 reads SYGVKD. The CDR3 region is CAISSSTSGRALDTQYF. In DNA form, the CDR3 reads TGTGCCATCAGCTCAAGTACTAGCGGGAGGGCCTTAGATACGCAGTATTTT.

The V call is TRBV5-1, the J call TRBJ1-3; D is possibly TRBD1 (6 bases). CDR3 size: 16 residues. Between the trimmed V and J ends, which lost 4 bases and 2 bases, there was a span of 16 bases. In germline, CDR1 is SGHRS, CDR2 YFSETQ. CDR3 in amino acids: CASSRTYRDPGNTIYF. CDR3 nucleotides: TGCGCCAGCAGCAGGACCTACAGGGACCCTGGAAACACCATATATTTT.

This clone was picked up one time. This chain uses TRBV5-1 with TRBJ2-5; D could derive from TRBD1 or TRBD2 (5 bases each). CDR3 size: 15 residues. Germline loops: CDR1 SGHRS, CDR2 YFSETQ. V shed 4 bases and J shed 5 bases, with 18 bases lying between them. Here the CDR3 reads CASSPGSIRTETQYF. The CDR3 nucleotides are TGCGCCAGCAGCCCAGGGAGCATTCGAACGGAGACCCAGTACTTC.

The chain joins TRBV28 to TRBJ1-2, with a weak D call TRBD1 (6 bases). Trimming took 0 bases from V and 0 from J, leaving 14 bases between them. From germline, CDR1 is MDHEN and CDR2 SYDVKM. This CDR3 comprises 17 residues. CDR3 protein: CASSLWGAGRANYGYTF. The DNA of the CDR3 is TGTGCCAGCAGTTTATGGGGGGCGGGGAGAGCTAACTATGGCTACACCTTC.

The chain joins TRBV28 to TRBJ2-7; D is undetermined. The V end lost 3 bases, the J end lost 0 bases, and 9 bases lay between the germline ends. Germline V gives CDR1 MDHEN, CDR2 SYDVKM. CDR3 length: 14 residues. The CDR3 loop is CASSFSGLSYEQYF. DNA for the CDR3: TGTGCCAGCAGTTTCTCGGGTCTCTCCTACGAGCAGTACTTC.

This sequence joins TRBV6-5 and TRBJ2-1; the match to TRBD2 covers 16 bases. V gave up 6 bases and J gave up 14 bases; unmatched junction bases: 10. Germline assignment: CDR1 MNHEY and CDR2 SVGAGI. The CDR3 is 15 amino acids. The CDR3 loop is CASRKGTSGRAAEFF. In DNA form, the CDR3 reads TGTGCCAGCAGAAAGGGGACTAGCGGGAGGGCTGCGGAGTTCTTC.

As regards this clone: The same CDR3 can be traced to other DNA sequences in this sample. The J gene is TRBJ1-1, the V gene TRBV7-2; no clear D. V dropped 2 bases and J dropped 1 base, with 5 bases sitting between them. The CDR3 consists of 13 residues. Germline loops: CDR1 SGHTA, CDR2 FQGNSA. This CDR3 is CASSLRRNTEAFF. As DNA, the CDR3 is TGTGCCAGCAGCTTACGAAGGAACACTGAAGCTTTCTTT.

V is TRBV6-5 and J is TRBJ1-2; TRBD1 agrees at 7 bases. CDR1 MNHEY and CDR2 SVGAGI come from the germline V gene. CDR3 length: 15 amino acids. V lost 2 bases to trimming and J lost 4 bases; unmatched junction nucleotides: 7. The CDR3 sequence is CASSYRQQGSYGYTF. The CDR3 DNA sequence: TGTGCCAGCAGTTACCGACAACAGGGGTCCTATGGCTACACCTTC.